Presented here are 20 T cell receptor beta chains from one specimen sequenced in a study of CXCR3-negative and CXCR3-positive naive CD8 T cells. The libraries of TRB cDNA were constructed through 5' RACE using UMI labels. TCRdb re-called the 5' RACE reads; every CDR3 protein appears as one record, without DNA. The data show 43,000 or so distinct CDR3 sequences, and the top ten clones hold around 1.5%. The sequenced sample was naive CXCR3- CD8+ T cells from blood. Subset in this sample: CD45RO-CCR7+CD27+CD95- naive CD8+ T cells lacking CXCR3 (TNR3-). The receptors stem from a human donor in good health. Some clones in this sample may be carry-over from other donors' samples.

The chain couples TRBV9 to TRBJ1-2; TCRdb's D gene call, TRBD1, goes unchecked for lack of DNA. CDR1 is SGDLS, CDR2 YYNGEE, per germline. The CDR3 has 15 amino acids. CDR3 sequence reads: CASSPTGAPNYGYTF.

Here the CDR3 reads CASSVGLAGLSYEQYF. The chain employs TRBV19 and TRBJ2-7; TCRdb selects TRBD2, and the lack of DNA leaves this call unchecked. In germline, CDR1 is LNHDA, CDR2 SQIVND (reference sequence). The CDR3 is made up of 16 amino acids.

The gene calls are TRBV20-1 and TRBJ2-7. The germline V gene has CDR1 DFQATT and CDR2 SNEGSKA (reference sequence). This CDR3 contains 11 residues. The CDR3 reads CSARDLYEQYF.

The J gene is TRBJ2-3, the V gene TRBV19; absent DNA, TCRdb's TRBD2 call cannot be checked. The CDR3 has 15 residues. In germline, CDR1 is LNHDA, CDR2 SQIVND (reference sequence). This CDR3 reads CASSAPRLGTDTQYF.

This chain joins TRBV29-1 and TRBJ1-2; the D call of TRBD1 rests on TCRdb alone, since no DNA is present to check it. Germline values: CDR1 SQVTM, CDR2 ANQGSEA. This CDR3 has 14 residues. The CDR3 is CSAPLDSANYGYTF.

The J gene is TRBJ2-7, the V gene TRBV4-2. This CDR3 contains 14 residues. Looked up from germline, CDR1 is LGHNA and CDR2 is YNFKEQ. The CDR3: CASSQELVGYEQYF.

The rearrangement links TRBV29-1 to TRBJ2-3; with no DNA, the TCRdb D assignment of TRBD1 cannot be verified. The CDR3 runs 13 residues. Germline V gene sequence: CDR1 SQVTM, CDR2 ANQGSEA. The CDR3 protein is CSSFGGLTDTQYF.

This chain links TRBV3-1 with TRBJ1-1. Germline V lookup: CDR1 LGHDT, CDR2 YNNKEL (reference sequence). The CDR3 consists of 13 residues. This CDR3 is CASSHGDSTEAFF.

The chain joins TRBV20-1 to TRBJ2-7; checking the TCRdb D call of TRBD2 is not possible without DNA. The length of the CDR3 is 14 residues. Germline CDR1 is DFQATT and CDR2 is SNEGSKA (reference sequence). Here the CDR3 reads CSAREGRSPYEQYF.

This clonotype ranks as medium-sized in terms of frequency. The rearrangement uses TRBV4-3 and TRBJ1-1; the TCRdb D gene call, TRBD1, has no DNA to confirm it. CDR1 and CDR2 from the germline V gene are LGHNA and YSLEER. The length of the CDR3 is 15 residues. CDR3 loop: CASSHGTAMNTEAFF.

The J gene is TRBJ1-2, the V gene TRBV24-1; checking the TCRdb D call of TRBD1 is not possible without DNA. CDR1 KGHDR and CDR2 SFDVKD come from the germline V gene. The CDR3 has 13 residues. CDR3 sequence: CATSDLSGDGYTF.

The genes are TRBV27 and TRBJ2-7. Germline loops: CDR1 MNHEY, CDR2 SMNVEV (reference sequence). CDR3 length: 13 residues. CDR3 residues: CASSFDYADEQYF.

The CDR3 protein is CSVDTGQGVGNTIYF. The chain has TRBV29-1 and TRBJ1-3; TCRdb picks TRBD1, but there is no DNA to check that call. Germline lookup yields CDR1 SQVTM and CDR2 ANQGSEA. The length of the CDR3 is 15 residues.

J is TRBJ2-4 and V is TRBV7-9; without DNA, the TCRdb call of TRBD2 cannot be checked. Germline V gives CDR1 SEHNR, CDR2 FQNEAQ (reference sequence). The CDR3 extends over 19 amino acids. This CDR3 is CASSLTSKTSGRAGNIQYF.

The gene calls are TRBV4-1 and TRBJ2-5; absent DNA, TCRdb's TRBD2 call cannot be checked. Germline V gene data show CDR1 as MGHRA and CDR2 as YSYEKL. This CDR3 is built from 13 residues. CDR3 sequence reads: CASSPPEEETQYF.

The V and J genes are TRBV27 and TRBJ2-2; TCRdb proposes TRBD1, but this gene call is untestable without DNA. The germline V gene encodes CDR1 MNHEY and CDR2 SMNVEV (reference sequence). The CDR3 consists of 12 residues. The CDR3 sequence: CASIAGTGELFF.

This chain uses TRBV6-5 with TRBJ2-7; checking the TCRdb D call of TRBD1 is not possible without DNA. The germline V gene has CDR1 MNHEY and CDR2 SVGAGI. The CDR3 runs to 15 residues. This chain's CDR3 is CASRENTLTSYEQYF.

Considering frequency, this clonotype is medium-sized. This rearrangement joins TRBV4-3 to TRBJ2-7; the D call of TRBD1 rests on TCRdb alone, since no DNA is present to check it. Germline loops: CDR1 LGHNA, CDR2 YSLEER. This CDR3 region has 15 residues. The CDR3 protein is CASSQDRQGDYEQYF.

The J gene is TRBJ2-5, the V gene TRBV9; TCRdb gives TRBD1 as the D gene, but with no DNA this cannot be confirmed. Germline CDR1 SGDLS, CDR2 YYNGEE. CDR3 size: 16 residues. CDR3 loop: CASSDGEWGAGETQYF.

This chain links TRBV12-3 or TRBV12-4 with TRBJ2-7; no DNA is available, so the TRBD1 call from TCRdb remains unchecked. The CDR3 contains 12 residues. The CDR3 spells CASSTGTGEQYF.